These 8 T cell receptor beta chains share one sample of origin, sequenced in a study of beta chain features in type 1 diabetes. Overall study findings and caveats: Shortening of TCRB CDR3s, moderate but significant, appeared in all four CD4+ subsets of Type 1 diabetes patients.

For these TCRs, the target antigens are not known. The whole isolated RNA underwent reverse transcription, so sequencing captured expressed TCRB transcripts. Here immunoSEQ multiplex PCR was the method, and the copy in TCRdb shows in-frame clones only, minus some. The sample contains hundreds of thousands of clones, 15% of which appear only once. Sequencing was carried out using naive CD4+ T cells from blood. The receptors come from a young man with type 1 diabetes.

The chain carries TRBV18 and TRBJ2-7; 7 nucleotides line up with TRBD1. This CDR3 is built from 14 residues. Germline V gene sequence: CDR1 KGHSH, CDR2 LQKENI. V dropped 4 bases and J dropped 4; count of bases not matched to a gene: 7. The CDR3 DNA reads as TGTGCCAGCTCACTTGGGACAGTTACATACGAGCAGTACTTC. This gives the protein CASSLGTVTYEQYF. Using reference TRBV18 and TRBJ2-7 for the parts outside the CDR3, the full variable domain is NAGVMQNPRHLVRRRGQEARLRCSPMKGHSHVYWYRQLPEEGLKFMVYLQKENIIDESGMPKERFSAEFPKEGPSILRIQQVVRGDSAAYFCASSLGTVTYEQYFGPGTRLTVT.

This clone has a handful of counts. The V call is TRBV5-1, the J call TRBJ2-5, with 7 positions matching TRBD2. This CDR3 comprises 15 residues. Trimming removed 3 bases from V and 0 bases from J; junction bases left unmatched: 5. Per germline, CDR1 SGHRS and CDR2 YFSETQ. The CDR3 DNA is TGCGCCAGCAGCTCGAGCGGGAATAACCAAGAGACCCAGTACTTC. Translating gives CASSSSGNNQETQYF.

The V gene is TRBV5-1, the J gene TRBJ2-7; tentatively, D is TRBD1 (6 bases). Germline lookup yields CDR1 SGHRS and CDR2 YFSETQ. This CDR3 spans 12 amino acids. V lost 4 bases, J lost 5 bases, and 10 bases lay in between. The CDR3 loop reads CASSRRDNEQYF. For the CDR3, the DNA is TGCGCCAGCAGCCGCCGGGACAACGAGCAGTACTTC. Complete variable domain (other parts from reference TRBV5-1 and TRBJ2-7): KAGVTQTPRYLIKTRGQQVTLSCSPISGHRSVSWYQQTPGQGLQFLFEYFSETQRNKGNFPGRFSGRQFSNSRSEMNVSTLELGDSALYLCASSRRDNEQYFGPGTRLTVT.

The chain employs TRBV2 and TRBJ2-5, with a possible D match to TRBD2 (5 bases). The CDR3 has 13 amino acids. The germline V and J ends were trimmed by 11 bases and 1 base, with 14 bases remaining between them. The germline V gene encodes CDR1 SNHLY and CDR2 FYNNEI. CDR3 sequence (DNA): TGTGCCCTTGTTGGGGAGAGCCAAGAGACCCAGTACTTC. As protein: CALVGESQETQYF.

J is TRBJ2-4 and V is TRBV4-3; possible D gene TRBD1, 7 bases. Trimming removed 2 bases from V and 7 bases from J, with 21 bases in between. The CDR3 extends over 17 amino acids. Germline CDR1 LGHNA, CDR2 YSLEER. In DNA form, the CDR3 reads TGCGCCAGCAGCCAATCATCAGGAGGGGGCCCCGGGAACATTCAGTACTTC. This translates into CASSQSSGGGPGNIQYF.

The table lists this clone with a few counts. CDR3 loop: CASSGLASTDTQYF. CDR3 nucleotide sequence: TGTGCCAGCTCAGGACTGGCTAGCACAGATACGCAGTATTTT. The chain uses TRBV18 and TRBJ2-3; perhaps TRBD2 as D (5 bases). The CDR3 is made up of 14 amino acids. Looked up from germline, CDR1 is KGHSH and CDR2 is LQKENI. V was pared by 5 bases and J by 0 bases, with 9 bases between.

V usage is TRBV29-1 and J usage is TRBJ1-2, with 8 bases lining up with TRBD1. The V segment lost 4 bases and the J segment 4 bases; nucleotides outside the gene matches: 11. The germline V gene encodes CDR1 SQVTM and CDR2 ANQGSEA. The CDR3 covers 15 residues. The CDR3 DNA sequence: TGCAGCGTTGTCGGACAGGGTTTGGGACCCTATGGCTACACCTTC. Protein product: CSVVGQGLGPYGYTF.

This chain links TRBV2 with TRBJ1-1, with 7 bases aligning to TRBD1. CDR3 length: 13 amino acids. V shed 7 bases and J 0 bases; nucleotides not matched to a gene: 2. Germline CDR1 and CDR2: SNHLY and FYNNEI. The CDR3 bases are TGTGCCAGCAAGGGACAGCTGAACACTGAAGCTTTCTTT. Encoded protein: CASKGQLNTEAFF.